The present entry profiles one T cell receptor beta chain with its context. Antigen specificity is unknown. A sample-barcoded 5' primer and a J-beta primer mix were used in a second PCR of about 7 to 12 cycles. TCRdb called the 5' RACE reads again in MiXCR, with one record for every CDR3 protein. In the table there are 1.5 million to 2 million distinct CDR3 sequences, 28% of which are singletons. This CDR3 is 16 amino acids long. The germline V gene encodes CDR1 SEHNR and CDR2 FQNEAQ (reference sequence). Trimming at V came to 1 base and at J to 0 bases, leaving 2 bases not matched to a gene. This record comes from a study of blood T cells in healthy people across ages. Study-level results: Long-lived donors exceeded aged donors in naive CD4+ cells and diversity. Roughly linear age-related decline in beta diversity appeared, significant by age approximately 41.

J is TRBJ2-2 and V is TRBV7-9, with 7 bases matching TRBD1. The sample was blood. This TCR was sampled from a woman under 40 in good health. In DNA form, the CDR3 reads TGTGCCAGCAGCTTAGGGCAGGGGGCGAACACCGGGGAGCTGTTTTTT. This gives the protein CASSLGQGANTGELFF.